This TCR beta chain is drawn from a study of blood T cell repertoires in COVID-19. About the study: From the United States, Italy and Spain came samples of acute and convalescent COVID-19.

Repertoires were generated with immunoSEQ multiplex PCR, while TCRdb's copy carries only in-frame clones and drops some. The data show 100,000 to 150,000 clones, about 80% seen once. Germline lookup yields CDR1 LGHDT and CDR2 YNNKEL (reference sequence). Germline trimming cut 4 bases from V and 6 bases from J; bases unmatched to any gene: 6. The CDR3 is 15 amino acids. The TCR sequence derives from a woman in her forties or fifties with acute or convalescent COVID-19. Sequenced: peripheral blood. V and J are TRBV3-1 (or the pseudogene TRBV3-2) and TRBJ2-1, with 10 bases aligning to TRBD2. CDR3 region: CASSLSSGRVNEQFF. As DNA, the CDR3 is TGTGCCAGCAGCCTTTCTAGCGGGAGAGTCAATGAGCAGTTCTTC.